The clone carrying this T cell receptor (beta chain) was counted at least ten times. TCRdb used MiXCR to call clones anew from the PCR reads. The repertoire has 21,000 or so clones, 15% to 20% of them found once; the top ten carry 21%. Germline V gene lookup returns CDR1 SGHRS and CDR2 YFSETQ. This CDR3 has 14 amino acids. Trimming shortened V by 0 bases and J by 4 bases, and 9 bases separated the two germline ends. These data come from a study of metastatic and nonmetastatic thyroid tumors. No treatment had been given to any patient before thyroid surgery. The sequenced material came from blood. This receptor was taken from a male donor with papillary thyroid cancer or a benign thyroid nodule (not recorded which). Some clones in this sample may be carry-over from other donors' samples. The chain couples TRBV5-1 to TRBJ2-3; a weak D match, TRBD1 (5 bases). Here the CDR3 DNA reads TGCGCCAGCAGCTTGGAGGGGAACGCAGATACGCAGTATTTT. As protein: CASSLEGNADTQYF. Based on the CDR3 plus reference TRBV5-1 and TRBJ2-3, the full variable domain is KAGVTQTPRYLIKTRGQQVTLSCSPISGHRSVSWYQQTPGQGLQFLFEYFSETQRNKGNFPGRFSGRQFSNSRSEMNVSTLELGDSALYLCASSLEGNADTQYFGPGTRLTVL.